These 16 T cell receptor beta chains share one sample of origin, sequenced in a study of T cell responses to AZD1222 COVID-19 vaccine. This table comes from immunoSEQ multiplex PCR, and its TCRdb copy is limited to in-frame clones, with some not included. This table has around 140,000 clones, more than 85% appearing once. Sample: peripheral blood, taken after recovery from COVID-19. The receptors derive from an adult who had recovered from COVID-19.

J is TRBJ1-5 and V is TRBV4-1; D perhaps matches TRBD1 (6 bases). This CDR3 has 15 residues. Germline CDR1 is MGHRA and CDR2 is YSYEKL. Trimming took off 0 bases at V and 6 bases at J, with 12 bases between the two ends. CDR3 DNA sequence: TGCGCCAGCAGCCAAGAATCGTCGGGGGCTCAGCCCCAGCATTTT. As protein: CASSQESSGAQPQHF.

The gene calls are TRBV9 and TRBJ2-3; a possible D gene is TRBD1 (5 bases). V gave up 0 bases and J gave up 6 bases, with 14 bases separating them. This CDR3 spans 15 amino acids. Germline CDR1 is SGDLS and CDR2 is YYNGEE. Here the CDR3 DNA reads TGTGCCAGCAGCGTAGAGGGGCAAAGATTTGATACGCAGTATTTT. Translation gives CASSVEGQRFDTQYF.

This clone was counted a single time. The chain employs TRBV18 and TRBJ2-2; 10 bases are shared with TRBD2. The V gene end was trimmed by 3 bases and the J gene end by 5 bases; junction bases not matched to a gene: 12. Germline V CDR1 and CDR2: KGHSH, LQKENI. The CDR3 spans 18 residues. CDR3 DNA sequence: TGTGCCAGCTCACCGACAAATCCGGGACTAGCGTGGACCGGGGAGCTGTTTTTT. Residues: CASSPTNPGLAWTGELFF.

This clone has only one observation. The chain uses TRBV19 and TRBJ2-7; D tentatively reads TRBD1 or TRBD2 (6 bases each). Germline CDR1 reads LNHDA; CDR2 reads SQIVND (reference sequence). The CDR3 runs 14 residues. V lost 4 bases, J lost 6 bases, and 16 bases lay in between. The CDR3: CASSKGGRLGEQYF. CDR3 DNA: TGTGCCAGTAGTAAGGGGGGTCGACTGGGCGAGCAGTACTTC.

The CDR3 DNA reads TGTGCCAGCAGCGTGGGGCCCCATCAGCCCCAGCATTTT. Amino acids: CASSVGPHQPQHF. The rearrangement uses TRBV9 and TRBJ1-5; D perhaps matches TRBD1 (5 bases). This CDR3 spans 13 amino acids. V was clipped by 2 bases and J by 5 bases, with 8 bases between them. CDR1 SGDLS and CDR2 YYNGEE come from the germline V gene.

The V gene is TRBV18, the J gene TRBJ2-7; D is ambiguous. Between the trimmed V and J ends, which lost 3 bases and 3 bases, there was a span of 3 bases. The CDR3 has 11 residues. From germline, CDR1 is KGHSH and CDR2 LQKENI. CDR3 region: CASSPHYEQYF. The CDR3 DNA sequence: TGTGCCAGCTCACCCCACTACGAGCAGTACTTC.

The rearrangement joins TRBV6-2 or TRBV6-3 to TRBJ2-5; D is unresolved. V shed 5 bases and J shed 5 bases, with 18 bases lying between them. This CDR3 spans 15 amino acids. CDR1 is MNHEY and CDR2 is SVGEGT in the germline V gene. DNA of the CDR3: TGTGCCAGCAGTGCCCTCCCAGCGATAGTTGAGACCCAGTACTTC. It translates to CASSALPAIVETQYF.

The count of this clone is one. CDR3 DNA: TGTGCCAGTAGCCCGATTACAGGGGCGGAGCAGTACTTC. Translating it yields CASSPITGAEQYF. The chain has TRBV19 and TRBJ2-7, with 7 nucleotides matching TRBD1. This CDR3 has 13 amino acids. V shed 6 bases and J 7 bases; nucleotides not matched to a gene: 9. Germline assignment: CDR1 LNHDA and CDR2 SQIVND (reference sequence). Full variable domain (rest looked up from reference TRBV19 and TRBJ2-7): DGGITQSPKYLFRKEGQNVTLSCEQNLNHDAMYWYRQDPGQGLRLIYYSQIVNDFQKGDIAEGYSVSREKKESFPLTVTSAQKNPTAFYLCASSPITGAEQYFGPGTRLTVT.

The chain combines TRBV9 with TRBJ2-5; 7 positions match TRBD2. CDR1 and CDR2 (germline): SGDLS, YYNGEE. Germline trimming cut 0 bases from V and 1 base from J; bases unmatched to any gene: 6. This CDR3 is built from 16 residues. This chain's CDR3 is CASSVAAGAAQETQYF. The DNA of the CDR3 is TGTGCCAGCAGCGTAGCCGCGGGAGCTGCCCAAGAGACCCAGTACTTC.

The chain recombines TRBV28 with TRBJ2-5, with TRBD2 matching 14 bases. This CDR3 spans 16 amino acids. Germline V CDR1 and CDR2: MDHEN, SYDVKM. Trimming removed 7 bases from V and 4 bases from J; junction bases left unmatched: 8. The DNA of the CDR3 is TGTGCCAGCACCCCGGGACTAGCGGGAGAGGGAGAGACCCAGTACTTC. Amino acid sequence: CASTPGLAGEGETQYF.

The chain carries TRBV27 and TRBJ1-6; 8 bases are shared with TRBD1. The ends lost 7 bases at V and 9 bases at J; junction bases unmatched: 8. Germline-derived CDR1 and CDR2 are MNHEY and SMNVEV (reference sequence). The CDR3 spans 14 residues. The CDR3 region has the DNA TGTGCCAGCATGAGGACAGGGAACGGTTCACCCCTCCACTTT. This encodes CASMRTGNGSPLHF.

The rearrangement links TRBV27 to TRBJ1-6; the match to TRBD1 covers 7 bases. The CDR3 is 17 amino acids. Per the germline V gene, CDR1 is MNHEY and CDR2 is SMNVEV (reference sequence). V shed 0 bases and J 4 bases; nucleotides not matched to a gene: 6. CDR3 in amino acids: CASSLSIGTVYNSPLHF. For the CDR3, the DNA is TGTGCCAGCAGTTTATCTATAGGGACAGTTTATAATTCACCCCTCCACTTT.

This clone was found once. The genes are TRBV2 and TRBJ2-6; D is perhaps TRBD1 (6 bases). Trimming stripped 5 bases from V and 0 bases from J, with 20 bases between. This CDR3 is 19 amino acids long. The germline gives CDR1 SNHLY, CDR2 FYNNEI. The CDR3: CASSSQGRDLSSGANVLTF. In nucleotides, the CDR3 is TGTGCCAGCAGTTCTCAGGGGCGAGACCTCTCCTCTGGGGCCAACGTCCTGACTTTC.

This chain connects TRBV4-2 to TRBJ2-7, with unresolved D. The CDR3 is made up of 15 amino acids. Trimming stripped 1 base from V and 0 bases from J, with 10 bases between. In germline, CDR1 is LGHNA, CDR2 YNFKEQ. Written as DNA, the CDR3 is TGTGCCAGCAGCCAAGTCCTCGAGTTCTCCTACGAGCAGTACTTC. This codes for CASSQVLEFSYEQYF.

This chain connects TRBV5-5 to TRBJ2-1; D gene unclear. CDR1 is SGHKS and CDR2 is YYEKEE in the germline V gene (reference sequence). The CDR3 totals 12 residues. V lost 0 bases and J 9 bases, leaving 7 bases between the germline ends. The CDR3 here is CASSLGEGEQFF. In DNA, the CDR3 is TGTGCCAGCAGCTTGGGGGAAGGTGAGCAGTTCTTC.

The chain couples TRBV20-1 to TRBJ1-5; D is uncertain. There are 13 residues in the CDR3. The V gene's germline CDR1 is DFQATT and CDR2 SNEGSKA (reference sequence). The V end lost 3 bases, the J end lost 1 base, and 7 bases lay between the germline ends. CDR3 residues: CSASRVSNQPQHF. The CDR3 DNA follows: TGCAGTGCTAGTAGGGTCAGCAATCAGCCCCAGCATTTT.